These 23 T cell receptor beta chains share one sample of origin, sequenced in a study of control samples from healthy donors and cancer patients (TCRdb year 2020). Preparation of the library involved the immunoSEQ multiplex PCR assay. TCRdb re-hosts the immuneACCESS table, in-frame sequences only. Its copies lack some clones; in the studies checked, an unresolved V gene accounts for under half of them, and the cause for the rest is not known. The sample table holds about 130,000 clones, of which under 95% were seen once. The leading ten clones occupy roughly 1.7% of the sample. The sequenced material came from PBMCs. These receptors were collected from a man aged 45-60 years with head and neck cancer.

V and J are TRBV6-6 and TRBJ2-7, with 7 nucleotides matching TRBD2. CDR1 and CDR2 from the germline V gene are MNHNY and SVGAGI (reference sequence). The V and J ends lost 6 bases and 6 bases, in that order; junction bases with no gene match: 8. The CDR3 runs to 13 residues. CDR3 sequence reads: CASRTPTGGEQYF. CDR3 DNA sequence: TGTGCCAGCAGAACCCCGACGGGAGGCGAGCAGTACTTC.

The chain has TRBV30 and TRBJ1-5; TRBD1 aligns across 7 bases. CDR3 length equals 13 residues. V lost 1 base to trimming and J lost 7 bases; unmatched junction nucleotides: 4. Germline-derived CDR1 and CDR2 are GTSNPN and SVGIG (reference sequence). CDR3 residues: CAWSEGARQPQHF. For the CDR3, the DNA is TGTGCCTGGAGTGAGGGGGCCAGGCAGCCCCAGCATTTT.

The CDR3 is CASSPWTGTNTEAFF. As DNA, the CDR3 is TGTGCCAGCAGCCCCTGGACAGGTACGAACACTGAAGCTTTCTTT. The chain employs TRBV3-1 (or the pseudogene TRBV3-2) and TRBJ1-1; 7 bases map to TRBD1. CDR1 is LGHDT and CDR2 is YNNKEL in the germline V gene (reference sequence). J was trimmed by 1 base and V by 4 bases; bases with no gene match: 6. This CDR3 spans 15 amino acids.

The gene calls are TRBV11-2 and TRBJ2-1, with D possibly called TRBD1 or TRBD2 (5 bases each). The V gene's germline CDR1 is SGHAT and CDR2 FQNNGV. V lost 9 bases and J 7 bases, leaving 16 bases between the germline ends. This CDR3 has 13 residues. CDR3: CASTRDLLNEQFF. As DNA, the CDR3 is TGTGCCAGTACCCGGGACCTCCTGAATGAGCAGTTCTTC.

This chain uses TRBV6-6 with TRBJ2-3; D is tentatively TRBD1 or TRBD2 (6 bases each). V lost 7 bases and J lost 6, with 20 bases in between. CDR1 and CDR2 from the germline V gene are MNHNY and SVGAGI (reference sequence). This CDR3 has 15 residues. Here the CDR3 reads CASKGGRGPRDTQYF. The CDR3 nucleotides read TGTGCCAGCAAAGGGGGGCGGGGCCCCAGGGATACGCAGTATTTT.

The J gene is TRBJ1-3, the V gene TRBV7-2, with a possible D match to TRBD1 (5 bases). Germline V gene data show CDR1 as SGHTA and CDR2 as FQGNSA. Trimming took off 1 base at V and 3 bases at J, with 10 bases between the two ends. This CDR3 region has 15 residues. The CDR3 sequence: CASSLEGQVGNTIYF. DNA for the CDR3: TGTGCCAGCAGCTTAGAAGGACAAGTTGGAAACACCATATATTTT.

Notes on this clone: Because the CDR3 is missing its conserved closing phenylalanine or tryptophan, this is likely a read error. The DNA is left out, because the CDR3 cannot be placed on it with certainty; the CDR3 is given as TCRdb lists it. V is TRBV20-1 and J is TRBJ1-2. Counting both end residues, the CDR3 totals 11 amino acids. Germline CDR1 is DFQATT and CDR2 is SNEGSKA (reference sequence). This CDR3 is CSAAGTGLFLL.

The V and J genes are TRBV4-3 and TRBJ2-7; TRBD1 is a possible D gene (6 bases). V lost 3 bases and J lost 3, with 9 bases in between. This CDR3 is built from 13 residues. Germline V gives CDR1 LGHNA, CDR2 YSLEER. DNA of the CDR3: TGCGCCAGCAGCCAGACACAGGGCTACGAGCAGTACTTC. It codes for CASSQTQGYEQYF.

This chain connects TRBV19 to TRBJ2-7, with 9 bases aligning to TRBD1. This CDR3 is built from 15 residues. Germline CDR1 and CDR2: LNHDA and SQIVND (reference sequence). The J segment lost 3 bases and the V segment lost 3 bases, leaving 6 bases of the junction unmatched. The CDR3 coding sequence is TGTGCCAGTAGTATCCGGGACAGGGCGATCTACGAGCAGTACTTC. Amino acids: CASSIRDRAIYEQYF. The full variable domain, completed using reference TRBV19 and TRBJ2-7, is DGGITQSPKYLFRKEGQNVTLSCEQNLNHDAMYWYRQDPGQGLRLIYYSQIVNDFQKGDIAEGYSVSREKKESFPLTVTSAQKNPTAFYLCASSIRDRAIYEQYFGPGTRLTVT.

CDR3 protein: CASTDTRGTQYF. CDR3 nucleotide sequence: TGTGCCAGCACCGACACTCGTGGGACCCAGTACTTC. The chain joins TRBV6-6 to TRBJ2-5, with unresolved D. The V gene lost 7 bases and the J gene lost 7 bases, with 13 bases spanning the gap. The length of the CDR3 is 12 residues. Germline V CDR1 and CDR2: MNHNY, SVGAGI (reference sequence).

The chain carries TRBV6-5 and TRBJ2-1; TRBD1 matches 9 bases. The germline gives CDR1 MNHEY, CDR2 SVGAGI. V lost 6 bases and J lost 7; bases outside the gene matches: 4. The CDR3 totals 13 residues. CDR3 protein: CASRGDRANEQFF. In nucleotides, the CDR3 is TGTGCCAGCAGGGGGGACAGGGCTAATGAGCAGTTCTTC.

The gene calls are TRBV6-5 and TRBJ1-2; D remains unclear. The CDR3 length is 13 residues. V dropped 4 bases and J dropped 4 bases, with 10 bases sitting between them. The germline CDR1 and CDR2 sequences are MNHEY and SVGAGI. The DNA of the CDR3 is TGTGCCAGCAGTTCACGGCGGCCCTATGGCTACACCTTC. Its protein is CASSSRRPYGYTF.

In its sample, this clone was seen once. The chain employs TRBV7-3 and TRBJ1-5, with D perhaps TRBD1 (5 bases). The CDR3 runs 16 residues. V shed 2 bases and J shed 3 bases, with 14 bases lying between them. Germline V lookup: CDR1 SGHTA, CDR2 FQGTGA. CDR3 sequence: CASSLAPRGDNQPQHF. CDR3 DNA sequence: TGTGCCAGCAGCTTAGCCCCTAGGGGTGACAATCAGCCCCAGCATTTT.

The chain links TRBV6-2 or TRBV6-3 to TRBJ2-7; 8 bases line up with TRBD1. This CDR3 has 16 residues. Germline CDR1 MNHEY, CDR2 SVGEGT. V was clipped by 2 bases and J by 2 bases; unmatched bases: 8. CDR3 protein: CASSYTRTGSPYEQYF. The CDR3 DNA follows: TGTGCCAGCAGTTACACCCGGACAGGGAGTCCCTACGAGCAGTACTTC.

The gene calls are TRBV18 and TRBJ1-4; no reliable D call. CDR3 length: 16 residues. Trimming cost V 2 bases and J 2 bases, with 12 bases left between them. CDR1 KGHSH and CDR2 LQKENI come from the germline V gene. CDR3 residues: CASSPGRRHTNEKLFF. Written as DNA, the CDR3 is TGTGCCAGCTCACCAGGGCGGCGACACACTAATGAAAAACTGTTTTTT.

The chain links TRBV9 to TRBJ2-3; 8 bases are shared with TRBD2. The junction had 7 bases not matched to a gene; V was cut back by 4 bases and J by 6 bases. Germline CDR1 and CDR2: SGDLS and YYNGEE. The CDR3 spans 14 residues. The CDR3 DNA reads TGTGCCAGCAGCCGGGGGGGTGGAAGGGATACGCAGTATTTT. Its translation: CASSRGGGRDTQYF. Full variable domain (missing parts from reference TRBV9 and TRBJ2-3): DSGVTQTPKHLITATGQRVTLRCSPRSGDLSVYWYQQSLDQGLQFLIQYYNGEERAKGNILERFSAQQFPDLHSELNLSSLELGDSALYFCASSRGGGRDTQYFGPGTRLTVL.

This sequence joins TRBV7-9 and TRBJ2-3; possibly TRBD1 or TRBD2 for D (5 bases each). CDR1 and CDR2 (germline): SEHNR, FQNEAQ (reference sequence). This CDR3 region has 15 residues. V shed 3 bases and J shed 4 bases, with 14 bases lying between them. The CDR3 region has the DNA TGTGCCAGCAGCTTGATCCTTGGGACCCCAGATACGCAGTATTTT. Translation gives CASSLILGTPDTQYF.

The chain uses TRBV7-6 and TRBJ2-2; 12 bases align to TRBD2. The CDR3 extends over 16 amino acids. The germline gives CDR1 SGHVS, CDR2 FNYEAQ. Germline trimming cut 5 bases from V and 1 base from J; bases unmatched to any gene: 2. The CDR3 sequence is CASSLTSGGNTGELFF. The DNA for the CDR3 is TGTGCCAGCAGCCTGACTAGCGGGGGGAACACCGGGGAGCTGTTTTTT.

This clone is medium-sized. The chain joins TRBV19 to TRBJ1-2; tentatively, D is TRBD1 (5 bases). The CDR3 extends over 15 amino acids. CDR1 LNHDA and CDR2 SQIVND come from the germline V gene (reference sequence). Trimming shortened V by 6 bases and J by 8 bases, and 22 bases separated the two germline ends. The CDR3 protein is CASSPKGRLPLGYTF. Here the CDR3 DNA reads TGTGCCAGTAGCCCTAAGGGGCGGCTACCGTTGGGCTACACCTTC.

The rearrangement links TRBV6-5 to TRBJ2-7; D not certain. The V and J ends lost 6 bases and 0 bases respectively, with 9 bases between them. Germline assignment: CDR1 MNHEY and CDR2 SVGAGI. This CDR3 comprises 13 residues. The CDR3 bases are TGTGCCAGCAGGGATATAAGCTCCTACGAGCAGTACTTC. It translates to CASRDISSYEQYF.

The chain couples TRBV19 to TRBJ2-1; 8 bases agree with TRBD1. The V and J ends lost 7 bases and 3 bases, in that order; junction bases with no gene match: 11. Germline CDR1 reads LNHDA; CDR2 reads SQIVND (reference sequence). CDR3 length equals 16 residues. CDR3 loop: CASTRAGTGLYNEQFF. CDR3 nucleotides: TGTGCCAGTACCCGCGCCGGGACAGGACTCTACAATGAGCAGTTCTTC.

The chain uses TRBV2 and TRBJ2-7, with 12 bases lining up with TRBD1. The germline gives CDR1 SNHLY, CDR2 FYNNEI. J gave up 6 bases and V 6 bases, and 3 bases lay outside the gene matches. The CDR3 runs 13 residues. CDR3 nucleotide sequence: TGTGCCAGCAGGGGACAGGGGGCATCCGAGCAGTACTTC. Its protein is CASRGQGASEQYF.

The rearrangement joins TRBV20-1 to TRBJ1-6; D uncertain. CDR1 is DFQATT, CDR2 SNEGSKA, per germline (reference sequence). This CDR3 comprises 15 residues. V lost 3 bases and J lost 5, with 14 bases in between. The CDR3 protein is CSASLRRSNNSPLHF. The CDR3 DNA is TGCAGTGCTAGTCTACGCCGATCCAATAATTCACCCCTCCACTTT.